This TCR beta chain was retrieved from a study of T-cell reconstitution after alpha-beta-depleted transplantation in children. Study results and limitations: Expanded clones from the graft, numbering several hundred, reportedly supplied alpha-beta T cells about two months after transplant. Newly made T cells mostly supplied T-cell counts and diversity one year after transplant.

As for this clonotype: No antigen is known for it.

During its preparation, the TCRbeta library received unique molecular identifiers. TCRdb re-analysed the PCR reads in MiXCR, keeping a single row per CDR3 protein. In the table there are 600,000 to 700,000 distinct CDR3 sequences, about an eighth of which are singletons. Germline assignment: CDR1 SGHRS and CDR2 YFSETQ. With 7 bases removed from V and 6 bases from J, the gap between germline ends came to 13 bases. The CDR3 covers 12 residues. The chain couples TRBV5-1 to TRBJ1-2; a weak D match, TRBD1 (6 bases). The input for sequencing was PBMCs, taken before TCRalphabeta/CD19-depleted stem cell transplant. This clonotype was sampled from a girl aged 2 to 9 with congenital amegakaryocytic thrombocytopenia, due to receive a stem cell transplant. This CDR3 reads CASQGGGHGYTF. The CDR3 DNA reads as TGCGCCAGCCAGGGAGGGGGACATGGCTACACCTTC.